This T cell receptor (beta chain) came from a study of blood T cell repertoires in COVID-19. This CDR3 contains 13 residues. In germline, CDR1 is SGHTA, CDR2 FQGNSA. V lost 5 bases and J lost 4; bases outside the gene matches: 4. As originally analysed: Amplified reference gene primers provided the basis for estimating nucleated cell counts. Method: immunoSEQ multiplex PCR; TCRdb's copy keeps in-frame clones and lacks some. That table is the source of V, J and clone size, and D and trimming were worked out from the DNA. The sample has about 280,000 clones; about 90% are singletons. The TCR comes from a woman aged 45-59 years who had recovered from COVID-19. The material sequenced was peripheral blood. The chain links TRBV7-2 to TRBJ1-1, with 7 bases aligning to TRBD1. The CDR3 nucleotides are TGTGCCAGCAGCACACAGGGGAGCACTGAAGCTTTCTTT. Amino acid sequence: CASSTQGSTEAFF.